This T cell receptor beta chain was recovered during a study of T cells in Graves' hyperthyroidism and ophthalmopathy. On the study more broadly: Once the initial diagnosis was made, peripheral blood was obtained before any treatment. Findings and limits, study-wide: Blood also contained most expanded thyroid clonotypes above 0.001.

For the diagnoses, clinical symptoms, serum thyroxine and TRAb, thyroid ultrasound and orbital computed tomography were used. Of note for this clonotype: Its antigen is unidentified.

The source material, RNA transcripts, was used to amplify TCR beta CDR3 regions. The HTBI primer set served for first-round RT-PCR of the TCR CDR3. TCRdb processed the multiplex PCR reads anew with MiXCR; each CDR3 protein has one entry. The data contain some 510,000 distinct CDR3 sequences, 20% to 25% of them seen just once; the ten biggest clones take up approximately 25%. The source material was blood. This sequence was found in a man between 18 and 35 years old with Graves' hyperthyroidism.

In nucleotides, the CDR3 is TGCAGCGTTCGCGGGCTGGGAGAGACCCAGTACTTC. It is translated as CSVRGLGETQYF. This chain joins TRBV29-1 and TRBJ2-5; possibly TRBD2 for D (5 bases). The germline V gene encodes CDR1 SQVTM and CDR2 ANQGSEA. V lost 5 bases and J 4 bases, leaving 11 bases between the germline ends. The length of the CDR3 is 12 residues.